The 21 T cell receptor beta chains reported below all come from one sample, sequenced in a study of TIL therapy for anti-PD-1-resistant metastatic lung cancer. Described time point: pre-treatment sample, taken before nivolumab and TIL therapy. Tumor tissue came from excised metastases, mostly pleural nodules or supraclavicular lymph nodes. This was the immunoSEQ v3 assay. Clones were sequenced by immunoSEQ multiplex PCR, and TCRdb holds only the in-frame ones, with some missing. The sample lists roughly 50,000 clones, 55% to 75% occurring once. Here the sequenced sample was tumor tissue, taken at baseline. The receptors derive from a person aged 25 to 85 with non-small cell lung cancer.

This clone was picked up a small number of times. The rearrangement links TRBV29-1 to TRBJ2-7; D uncertain. CDR1 is SQVTM, CDR2 ANQGSEA, per germline. Trimming cost V 7 bases and J 3 bases, with 7 bases left between them. The CDR3 contains 10 residues. The CDR3 region has the DNA TGCAGCGCTGGAGACTACGAGCAGTACTTC. Translating it yields CSAGDYEQYF.

The V call is TRBV5-8, the J call TRBJ1-2; possible D gene TRBD1, 5 bases. The CDR3 covers 15 residues. The V gene's germline CDR1 is SGHTS and CDR2 YDEGEE. V lost 0 bases and J lost 2, with 11 bases in between. Written as DNA, the CDR3 is TGTGCCAGCAGCTTGGGCATCAGGGAAAACTATGGCTACACCTTC. Amino acids: CASSLGIRENYGYTF.

The chain recombines TRBV6-6 with TRBJ2-1; the D is unclear. The CDR3 is made up of 12 amino acids. V gave up 2 bases and J gave up 7 bases, with 6 bases separating them. From germline, CDR1 is MNHNY and CDR2 SVGAGI (reference sequence). The CDR3 loop is CASSYIGNEQFF. CDR3 nucleotides: TGTGCCAGCAGTTACATAGGGAATGAGCAGTTCTTC.

The chain joins TRBV9 to TRBJ2-7, with D tentatively TRBD1 or TRBD2 (5 bases each). CDR3 length equals 12 residues. Trimming left V 2 bases short and J 13 bases short, with 16 bases between. Germline V gene data show CDR1 as SGDLS and CDR2 as YYNGEE. The CDR3 DNA follows: TGTGCCAGCAGCGTCGAGGGGAAGGGTTTATACTTC. Residues: CASSVEGKGLYF.

The gene calls are TRBV15 and TRBJ1-5; D gene unclear. The CDR3 contains 14 residues. V was cut by 0 bases and J by 7 bases, with 10 bases left in between. CDR1 and CDR2 from the germline V gene are LNHNV and YYDKDF (reference sequence). The CDR3 coding sequence is TGTGCCACCAGCAGAGATATTCGGGAGCAGCCCCAGCATTTT. Its protein is CATSRDIREQPQHF.

V is TRBV30 and J is TRBJ2-7, with D unresolved. With 8 bases removed from V and 2 bases from J, the gap between germline ends came to 10 bases. Germline assignment: CDR1 GTSNPN and CDR2 SVGIG (reference sequence). The CDR3 runs to 11 residues. CDR3 protein: CARDAPYEQYF. In DNA, the CDR3 is TGTGCCCGCGATGCCCCCTACGAGCAGTACTTC. The complete variable domain, with remaining parts taken from reference TRBV30 and TRBJ2-7, reads SQTIHQWPATLVQPVGSPLSLECTVEGTSNPNLYWYRQAAGRGLQLLFYSVGIGQISSEVPQNLSASRPQDRQFILSSKKLLLSDSGFYLCARDAPYEQYFGPGTRLTVT.

This clone came up once. CDR3 sequence reads: CASSPRQYNEQFF. The DNA of the CDR3 is TGTGCCAGCAGCCCAAGACAATACAATGAGCAGTTCTTC. The chain is built from TRBV7-8 and TRBJ2-1; D gene ambiguous. The CDR3 runs 13 residues. The V and J ends lost 5 bases and 4 bases respectively, with 9 bases between them. Germline CDR1 SGHVS, CDR2 FQNEAQ.

V usage is TRBV5-6 and J usage is TRBJ2-3; no clear D gene. The CDR3 length is 17 residues. Trimming cost V 5 bases and J 2 bases, with 21 bases left between them. Germline V gene data show CDR1 as SGHDT and CDR2 as YYEEEE. The CDR3 DNA sequence: TGTGCCAGCAGTCCTCAAAACCGGGTCCGCCCCACAGATACGCAGTATTTT. Its protein product is CASSPQNRVRPTDTQYF.

V gene TRBV6-1 combines with J gene TRBJ1-5; 12 bases agree with TRBD1. The V gene's germline CDR1 is MNHNS and CDR2 SASEGT. CDR3 length: 15 residues. V dropped 1 base and J dropped 13; count of bases not matched to a gene: 8. The CDR3: CASSEVWDRGRRQHF. The CDR3 DNA reads TGTGCCAGCAGTGAAGTATGGGACAGGGGGCGTCGACAGCATTTT.

The rearrangement uses TRBV7-9 and TRBJ2-4; 9 positions agree with TRBD2. CDR1 is SEHNR, CDR2 FQNEAQ, per germline (reference sequence). The V and J ends lost 1 base and 0 bases, in that order; junction bases with no gene match: 1. The CDR3 sequence is 16 residues long. The CDR3 bases are TGTGCCAGCAGCTTAGTAGCGGGGGTAGCCAAAAACATTCAGTACTTC. It specifies CASSLVAGVAKNIQYF.

This clone was detected a few times. This chain uses TRBV5-5 with TRBJ2-7, with a possible D match to TRBD1 (6 bases). Trimming cost V 7 bases and J 7 bases, with 12 bases left between them. This CDR3 contains 11 residues. The germline CDR1 and CDR2 sequences are SGHKS and YYEKEE (reference sequence). This CDR3 reads CASGFTGEQYF. Here the CDR3 DNA reads TGTGCCAGCGGGTTCACAGGGGAGCAGTACTTC.

This chain links TRBV6-1 with TRBJ1-2; D is unclear. Germline CDR1 is MNHNS and CDR2 is SASEGT. Deletions cut 7 bases from V and 2 bases from J, with 14 bases between. This CDR3 has 14 residues. The CDR3 reads CASTGGTANYGYTF. CDR3 nucleotide sequence: TGTGCCAGCACCGGAGGAACAGCCAACTATGGCTACACCTTC.

This clone is a singleton in its sample. The chain joins TRBV6-4 to TRBJ2-2; no reliable D call. The CDR3 extends over 15 amino acids. V lost 0 bases and J 5 bases, leaving 10 bases between the germline ends. The germline CDR1 and CDR2 sequences are MRHNA and SNTAGT. The CDR3 here is CASSDSGARTGELFF. As DNA, the CDR3 is TGTGCCAGCAGTGACTCGGGTGCGCGGACCGGGGAGCTGTTTTTT.

This clone came up a few times. V is TRBV6-1 and J is TRBJ1-5, with D perhaps TRBD1 (6 bases). CDR1 is MNHNS and CDR2 is SASEGT in the germline V gene. There are 23 residues in the CDR3. Trimming left V 2 bases short and J 3 bases short, with 35 bases between. The CDR3, as DNA: TGTGCCAGCAGTGAAAGCGCTCGATCTCTAAGCGGGACACTTGAACGGGACAATCAGCCCCAGCATTTT. It codes for CASSESARSLSGTLERDNQPQHF.

V is TRBV7-3 and J is TRBJ1-6; 7 bases align to TRBD1. Germline V gene lookup returns CDR1 SGHTA and CDR2 FQGTGA. CDR3 size: 15 residues. Trimming at V came to 5 bases and at J to 4 bases, leaving 5 bases not matched to a gene. The CDR3 nucleotides read TGTGCCAGCAGCCTTGGGACAGAATATAATTCACCCCTCCACTTT. The encoded protein is CASSLGTEYNSPLHF.

The J gene is TRBJ2-2, the V gene TRBV11-2; 7 nucleotides line up with TRBD1. There are 15 residues in the CDR3. Germline V gives CDR1 SGHAT, CDR2 FQNNGV. The V and J ends lost 5 bases and 5 bases, in that order; junction bases with no gene match: 8. The CDR3 DNA reads as TGTGCCAGCAGCGGACAGGTTTATGGAACCGGGGAGCTGTTTTTT. Translating it yields CASSGQVYGTGELFF.

The chain carries TRBV5-6 and TRBJ2-3; the D gene is possibly TRBD2 (7 bases). The CDR3 is made up of 16 amino acids. V shed 4 bases and J shed 0 bases, with 15 bases lying between them. Germline V gene sequence: CDR1 SGHDT, CDR2 YYEEEE. CDR3 coding DNA: TGTGCCAGCAGCCCTAGGGGGGGGGCCAGCACAGATACGCAGTATTTT. Translation gives CASSPRGGASTDTQYF.

The rearrangement uses TRBV2 and TRBJ2-5, with 7 bases fitting TRBD1. V dropped 2 bases and J dropped 5; count of bases not matched to a gene: 5. This CDR3 has 14 residues. CDR1 is SNHLY and CDR2 is FYNNEI in the germline V gene. CDR3 residues: CASSEHRGTETQYF. CDR3 DNA: TGTGCCAGCAGTGAACACAGGGGTACTGAGACCCAGTACTTC.

The chain couples TRBV5-1 to TRBJ1-4, with D hard to call. Germline loops: CDR1 SGHRS, CDR2 YFSETQ. Between the trimmed V and J ends, which lost 0 bases and 6 bases, there was a span of 9 bases. There are 14 residues in the CDR3. The CDR3 coding sequence is TGCGCCAGCAGCTTGGTGGGATTCGATGAAAAACTGTTTTTT. Protein product: CASSLVGFDEKLFF.

The chain carries TRBV30 and TRBJ2-7; 7 positions match TRBD1. The germline V gene encodes CDR1 GTSNPN and CDR2 SVGIG (reference sequence). This CDR3 has 14 amino acids. Trimming cost V 5 bases and J 3 bases; bases outside gene matches: 10. Here the CDR3 DNA reads TGTGCCTGGGCCGGGACAGCCCAATACTACGAGCAGTACTTC. It is translated as CAWAGTAQYYEQYF. Complete variable domain (other parts from reference TRBV30 and TRBJ2-7): SQTIHQWPATLVQPVGSPLSLECTVEGTSNPNLYWYRQAAGRGLQLLFYSVGIGQISSEVPQNLSASRPQDRQFILSSKKLLLSDSGFYLCAWAGTAQYYEQYFGPGTRLTVT.

CDR3 sequence: CASSIGNTIYF. As DNA, the CDR3 is TGTGCCAGCAGCATTGGAAACACCATATATTTT. J is TRBJ1-3 and V is TRBV11-2; no definite D call. Germline V gene lookup returns CDR1 SGHAT and CDR2 FQNNGV. The CDR3 totals 11 residues. V lost 5 bases and J 3 bases, leaving 2 bases between the germline ends.